This record concerns one T cell receptor beta chain sequence. Its antigen is unknown. CDR3 length: 17 residues. Germline-derived CDR1 and CDR2 are SGHTA and FQGNSA. V trimming: 5 bases; J trimming: 8 bases; junction bases outside the gene matches: 20. This specimen comes from a study of T cell responses to AZD1222 COVID-19 vaccine. Notes on the study in general: Only six individuals given AZD1222 were seropositive at baseline.

Produced via immunoSEQ multiplex PCR; TCRdb's table is partial and in-frame only. The table records 50,000 to 65,000 clones, more than 80% of them present only once. This clonotype was obtained from an adult who received the AZD1222 COVID-19 vaccine. The specimen comprised peripheral blood, sampled 28 days after the second AZD1222 dose. The rearrangement joins TRBV7-2 to TRBJ1-2; 7 nucleotides align to TRBD1. The DNA for the CDR3 is TGTGCCAGCAGCCTAAACGGCCCTTCGACAGGGAGTGACGGCTACACCTTC. As protein: CASSLNGPSTGSDGYTF.